The 12 T cell receptor beta chains given below trace back to one sample, sequenced in a study of shared clonotypes between healthy human individuals. Method: immunoSEQ multiplex PCR; TCRdb's copy keeps in-frame clones and lacks some. In the table there are millions of clones, 90% to 95% of which are singletons. The sequenced sample consisted of naive CD4+ T cells sorted from blood. Described subset: CD45RA+ positively selected. All receptors derive from a man between 18 and 35 years old in good health.

The chain joins TRBV29-1 to TRBJ2-7; TRBD2 might be the D (6 bases). Germline values: CDR1 SQVTM, CDR2 ANQGSEA. The CDR3 length is 12 residues. V shed 5 bases and J shed 2 bases, with 10 bases lying between them. CDR3 residues: CSVLPSAYEQYF. CDR3 nucleotide sequence: TGCAGCGTTCTCCCTAGCGCCTACGAGCAGTACTTC.

V is TRBV5-6 and J is TRBJ1-1; D not certain. With 3 bases removed from V and 0 bases from J, the gap between germline ends came to 15 bases. Germline lookup yields CDR1 SGHDT and CDR2 YYEEEE. The CDR3 has 16 amino acids. CDR3 DNA: TGTGCCAGCAGCTCGGGAACTGGTGGAATGAACACTGAAGCTTTCTTT. Its translation: CASSSGTGGMNTEAFF.

Only one count was recorded for this clone. The chain is built from TRBV6-6 and TRBJ2-2; TRBD2 matches at 8 bases. Germline V gene sequence: CDR1 MNHNY, CDR2 SVGAGI (reference sequence). Trimming took 7 bases from V and 1 from J; bases not matched to a gene: 8. This CDR3 region has 16 residues. The CDR3 loop reads CASTSLAGWNTGELFF. The CDR3 bases are TGTGCCAGCACCAGCCTAGCGGGCTGGAACACCGGGGAGCTGTTTTTT.

This clone appeared a single time. This CDR3 is also generated by other DNA sequences in the sample. The rearrangement joins TRBV18 to TRBJ2-7; 8 bases map to TRBD1. With 3 bases clipped from V and 2 bases from J, the junction kept 3 bases outside the gene matches. The CDR3 totals 14 residues. Germline CDR1 and CDR2: KGHSH and LQKENI. CDR3 in DNA: TGTGCCAGCTCACCCGGGACAGGCCCCTACGAGCAGTACTTC. Its protein product is CASSPGTGPYEQYF. Filled out from reference TRBV18 and TRBJ2-7, the complete variable domain reads NAGVMQNPRHLVRRRGQEARLRCSPMKGHSHVYWYRQLPEEGLKFMVYLQKENIIDESGMPKERFSAEFPKEGPSILRIQQVVRGDSAAYFCASSPGTGPYEQYFGPGTRLTVT.

Many counts were recorded for this clone. The rearrangement links TRBV2 to TRBJ1-4; D gene ambiguous. The V end was cut by 5 bases, the J end by 0 bases, with 10 bases between. The CDR3 length is 15 residues. Germline V gene sequence: CDR1 SNHLY, CDR2 FYNNEI. The CDR3 DNA reads as TGTGCCAGCAGTCGCCTGGCAGCAACTAATGAAAAACTGTTTTTT. Its protein product is CASSRLAATNEKLFF.

This rearrangement joins TRBV4-3 to TRBJ1-2; TRBD1 aligns across 7 bases. The V segment lost 4 bases and the J segment 4 bases; nucleotides outside the gene matches: 9. Germline V gene lookup returns CDR1 LGHNA and CDR2 YSLEER. This CDR3 spans 15 amino acids. In DNA form, the CDR3 reads TGCGCCAGCAGCCTCAGGGAGGGGGCCTCCTATGGCTACACCTTC. Its translation is CASSLREGASYGYTF.

This chain links TRBV13 with TRBJ2-7; no reliable D call. V lost 2 bases and J lost 5, with 10 bases in between. The CDR3 has 13 residues. Per germline, CDR1 PRHDT and CDR2 FYEKMQ (reference sequence). The CDR3 loop is CASSLYDRHEQYF. CDR3 coding DNA: TGTGCCAGCAGCTTATACGACCGGCACGAGCAGTACTTC.

This chain joins TRBV28 and TRBJ1-3; TRBD1 agrees at 7 bases. Per the germline V gene, CDR1 is MDHEN and CDR2 is SYDVKM. J was trimmed by 0 bases and V by 8 bases; bases with no gene match: 10. The length of the CDR3 is 16 residues. CDR3 nucleotides: TGTGCCAGCGTTCCCATCGGACAGGCCTCTGGAAACACCATATATTTT. Protein: CASVPIGQASGNTIYF.

This clone was counted once. V usage is TRBV19 and J usage is TRBJ2-2; D not resolved. CDR1 LNHDA and CDR2 SQIVND come from the germline V gene (reference sequence). This CDR3 has 16 residues. Trimming removed 3 bases at V and 4 bases at J, with 15 bases between. For the CDR3, the DNA is TGTGCCAGTAGTATGGGATCTATTCAATCCACCGGGGAGCTGTTTTTT. Translated: CASSMGSIQSTGELFF.

A few counts support this clone. The chain employs TRBV5-6 and TRBJ1-2; tentative D call: TRBD1 (5 bases). The CDR3 contains 15 residues. Germline CDR1 reads SGHDT; CDR2 reads YYEEEE. The V end lost 2 bases, the J end lost 4 bases, and 15 bases lay between the germline ends. CDR3 in amino acids: CASSLGMGPSYGYTF. The CDR3 DNA reads as TGTGCCAGCAGCTTAGGAATGGGACCCAGCTATGGCTACACCTTC.

With respect to this clone: The same CDR3 can be traced to other DNA sequences in this sample. The chain is built from TRBV2 and TRBJ1-5, with D unresolved. V lost 3 bases, J lost 0 bases, and 6 bases lay in between. From germline, CDR1 is SNHLY and CDR2 FYNNEI. The CDR3 has 14 amino acids. As DNA, the CDR3 is TGTGCCAGCAGTGATTCGTATAGCAATCAGCCCCAGCATTTT. This translates into CASSDSYSNQPQHF.

This chain uses TRBV19 with TRBJ1-1; the D is unclear. The CDR3 has 13 amino acids. V lost 5 bases, J lost 4 bases, and 11 bases lay in between. Germline assignment: CDR1 LNHDA and CDR2 SQIVND (reference sequence). CDR3 coding DNA: TGTGCCAGTAGTCCCGTCCGAGGCACTGAAGCTTTCTTT. This encodes CASSPVRGTEAFF.